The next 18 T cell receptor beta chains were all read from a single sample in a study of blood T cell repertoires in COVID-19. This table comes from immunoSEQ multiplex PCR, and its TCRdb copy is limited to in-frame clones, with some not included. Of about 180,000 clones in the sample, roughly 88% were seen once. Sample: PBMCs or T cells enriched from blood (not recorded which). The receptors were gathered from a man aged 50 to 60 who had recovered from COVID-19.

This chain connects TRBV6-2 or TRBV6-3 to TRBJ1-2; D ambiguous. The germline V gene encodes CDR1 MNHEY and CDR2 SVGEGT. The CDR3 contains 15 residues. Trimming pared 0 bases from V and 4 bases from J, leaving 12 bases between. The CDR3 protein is CASSYSPGLTYGYTF. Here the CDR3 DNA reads TGTGCCAGCAGTTACTCGCCAGGTTTAACCTATGGCTACACCTTC.

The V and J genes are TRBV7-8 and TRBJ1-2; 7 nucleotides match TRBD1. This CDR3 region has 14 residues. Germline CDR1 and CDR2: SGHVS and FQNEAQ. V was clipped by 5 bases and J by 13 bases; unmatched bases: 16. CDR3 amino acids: CASSQRQGPLRVTF. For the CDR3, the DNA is TGTGCCAGCAGCCAACGACAGGGCCCCTTGCGGGTCACCTTC.

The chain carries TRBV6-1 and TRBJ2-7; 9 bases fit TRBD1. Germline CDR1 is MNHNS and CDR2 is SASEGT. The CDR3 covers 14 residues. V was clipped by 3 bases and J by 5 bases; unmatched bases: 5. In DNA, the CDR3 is TGTGCCAGCAGTGACACAGGGGGCTTCCACGAGCAGTACTTC. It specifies CASSDTGGFHEQYF.

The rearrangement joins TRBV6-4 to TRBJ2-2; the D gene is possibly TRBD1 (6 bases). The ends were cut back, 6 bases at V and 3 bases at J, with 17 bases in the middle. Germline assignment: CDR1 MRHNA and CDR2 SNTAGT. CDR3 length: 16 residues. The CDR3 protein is CASSATPGVDTGELFF. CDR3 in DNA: TGTGCCAGCAGCGCCACCCCAGGGGTGGACACCGGGGAGCTGTTTTTT.

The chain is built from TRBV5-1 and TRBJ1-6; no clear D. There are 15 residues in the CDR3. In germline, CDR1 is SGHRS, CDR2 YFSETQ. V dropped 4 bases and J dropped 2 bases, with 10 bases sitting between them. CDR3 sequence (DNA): TGCGCCAGCAGCACTGGAGGAACCTATAATTCACCCCTCCACTTT. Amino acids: CASSTGGTYNSPLHF. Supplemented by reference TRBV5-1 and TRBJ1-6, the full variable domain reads KAGVTQTPRYLIKTRGQQVTLSCSPISGHRSVSWYQQTPGQGLQFLFEYFSETQRNKGNFPGRFSGRQFSNSRSEMNVSTLELGDSALYLCASSTGGTYNSPLHFGNGTRLTVT.

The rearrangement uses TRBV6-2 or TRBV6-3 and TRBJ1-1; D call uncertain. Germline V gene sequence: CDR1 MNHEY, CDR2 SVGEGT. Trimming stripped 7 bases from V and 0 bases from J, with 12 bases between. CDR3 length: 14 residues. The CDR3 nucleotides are TGTGCCAGCAACCCAGGCGGATTGAACACTGAAGCTTTCTTT. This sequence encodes CASNPGGLNTEAFF.

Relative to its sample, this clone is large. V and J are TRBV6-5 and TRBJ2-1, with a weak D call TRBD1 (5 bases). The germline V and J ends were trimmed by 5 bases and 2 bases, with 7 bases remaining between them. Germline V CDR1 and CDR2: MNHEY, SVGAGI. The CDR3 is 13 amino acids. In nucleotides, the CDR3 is TGTGCCAGCAGTCCGGACACCTACAATGAGCAGTTCTTC. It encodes CASSPDTYNEQFF.

Written as DNA, the CDR3 is TGTGCCAGCAGCCGAACGACAGGGTTAGGCTACACCTTC. Protein: CASSRTTGLGYTF. V gene TRBV9 combines with J gene TRBJ1-2; TRBD1 agrees at 7 bases. The CDR3 length is 13 residues. Germline CDR1 SGDLS, CDR2 YYNGEE. V was clipped by 4 bases and J by 8 bases; unmatched bases: 8.

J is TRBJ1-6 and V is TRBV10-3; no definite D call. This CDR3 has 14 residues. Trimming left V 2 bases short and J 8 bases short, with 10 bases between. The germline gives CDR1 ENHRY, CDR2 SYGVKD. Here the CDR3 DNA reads TGTGCCATCAGTGAGGCGGGGTATTATTCACCCCTCCACTTT. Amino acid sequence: CAISEAGYYSPLHF.

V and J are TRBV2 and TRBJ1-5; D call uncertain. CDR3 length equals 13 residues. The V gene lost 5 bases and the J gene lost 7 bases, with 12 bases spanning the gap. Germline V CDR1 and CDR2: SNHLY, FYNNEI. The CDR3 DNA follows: TGTGCCAGCAGTTCCTGGGCTGGACAGCCCCAGCATTTT. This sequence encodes CASSSWAGQPQHF.

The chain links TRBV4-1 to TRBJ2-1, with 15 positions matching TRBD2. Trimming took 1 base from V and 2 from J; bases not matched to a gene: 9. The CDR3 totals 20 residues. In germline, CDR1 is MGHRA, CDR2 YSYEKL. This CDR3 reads CASSQVGPGLAGGTYNEQFF. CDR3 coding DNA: TGCGCCAGCAGCCAAGTAGGTCCGGGACTAGCGGGGGGCACCTACAATGAGCAGTTCTTC.

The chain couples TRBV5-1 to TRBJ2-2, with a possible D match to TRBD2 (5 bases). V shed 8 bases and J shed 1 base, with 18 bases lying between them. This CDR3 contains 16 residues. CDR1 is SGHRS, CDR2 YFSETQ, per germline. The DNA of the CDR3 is TGCGCCAGTATAAATTCCCCCGGAGGGAACACCGGGGAGCTGTTTTTT. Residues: CASINSPGGNTGELFF.

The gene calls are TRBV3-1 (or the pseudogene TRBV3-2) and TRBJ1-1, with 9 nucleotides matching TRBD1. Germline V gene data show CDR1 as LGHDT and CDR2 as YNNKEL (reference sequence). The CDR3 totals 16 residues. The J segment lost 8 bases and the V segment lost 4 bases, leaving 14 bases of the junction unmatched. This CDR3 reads CASSPSGTGSLAEAFF. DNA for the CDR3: TGTGCCAGCAGCCCCTCCGGGACAGGGTCCCTTGCGGAAGCTTTCTTT.

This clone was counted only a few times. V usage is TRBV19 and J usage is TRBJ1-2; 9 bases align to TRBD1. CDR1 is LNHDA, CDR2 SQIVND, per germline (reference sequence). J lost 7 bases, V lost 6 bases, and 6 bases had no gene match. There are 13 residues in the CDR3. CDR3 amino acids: CASSPQTGGGYTF. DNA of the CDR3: TGTGCCAGTAGCCCCCAGACAGGGGGTGGCTACACCTTC. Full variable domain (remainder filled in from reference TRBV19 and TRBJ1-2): DGGITQSPKYLFRKEGQNVTLSCEQNLNHDAMYWYRQDPGQGLRLIYYSQIVNDFQKGDIAEGYSVSREKKESFPLTVTSAQKNPTAFYLCASSPQTGGGYTFGSGTRLTVV.

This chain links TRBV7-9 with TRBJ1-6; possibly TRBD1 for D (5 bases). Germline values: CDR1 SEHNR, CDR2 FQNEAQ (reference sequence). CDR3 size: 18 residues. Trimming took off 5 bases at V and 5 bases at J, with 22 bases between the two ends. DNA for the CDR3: TGTGCCAGCAGCCCCGTCCCCGGGGGGAAAAGGAATAATTCACCCCTCCACTTT. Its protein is CASSPVPGGKRNNSPLHF.

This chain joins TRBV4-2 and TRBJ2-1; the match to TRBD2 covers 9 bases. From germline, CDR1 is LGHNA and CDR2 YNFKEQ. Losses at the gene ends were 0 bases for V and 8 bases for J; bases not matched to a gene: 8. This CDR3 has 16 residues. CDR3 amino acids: CASSQDPAGTSYEQFF. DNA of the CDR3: TGTGCCAGCAGCCAAGATCCAGCCGGGACTAGCTATGAGCAGTTCTTC.

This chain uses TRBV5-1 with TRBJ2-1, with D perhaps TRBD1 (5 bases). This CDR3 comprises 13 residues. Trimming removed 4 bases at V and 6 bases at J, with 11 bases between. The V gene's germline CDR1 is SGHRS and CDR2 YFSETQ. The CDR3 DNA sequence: TGCGCCAGCAGCATCTCTAGGGGCAATGAGCAGTTCTTC. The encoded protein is CASSISRGNEQFF.

The CDR3 sequence: CASSTRQVPNEKLFF. The CDR3 DNA reads TGTGCCAGCAGCACCAGACAGGTCCCTAATGAAAAACTGTTTTTT. The J gene is TRBJ1-4, the V gene TRBV7-9; D may be TRBD1 (6 bases). Germline V gene sequence: CDR1 SEHNR, CDR2 FQNEAQ (reference sequence). The CDR3 length is 15 residues. The V end lost 5 bases, the J end lost 3 bases, and 13 bases lay between the germline ends.